A selection of T cell receptor beta chains follows, all from one sample in a study of T cells expressing NK-cell markers. Reanalyzing the 5' RACE reads, TCRdb keeps one entry per CDR3 protein, without DNA. The sample shows about 260,000 distinct CDR3 sequences, and around 4% sits with its ten largest clones. The sequenced material came from blood T cells: a sorted CD56 or NKG2C T cell subset, CD4+ or CD8+ T cells, or bulk PBMC T cells (not recorded which). These receptors were collected from a woman between 18 and 70 years old in good health. The CDR3 runs from the conserved cysteine through the conserved F or W.

j_gene | v_gene | CDR3aa
TRBJ1-2 | TRBV6-2/TRBV6-3 | CASSTGRDYGYTF
TRBJ2-1 | TRBV5-1 | CASSLSRVSGNEQFF
TRBJ1-5 | TRBV6-4 | CASRMRVLYSNQPQHF
TRBJ2-3 | TRBV7-2 | CASSFSGGASQTQYF
TRBJ2-7 | TRBV11-2 | CASSFGQGYEQYF
TRBJ2-1 | TRBV5-4 | CASSRTGTDNEQFF
TRBJ2-5 | TRBV20-1 | CSAGPGHQETQYF
TRBJ2-1 | TRBV23-1 | CAIRQGSEQFF
TRBJ2-1 | TRBV4-1 | CASSQSIAGHSSYNEQFF
TRBJ1-6 | TRBV20-1 | CSAARGSLYNSPLHF
TRBJ1-2 | TRBV5-1 | CASSLSVSYGYTF
TRBJ1-2 | TRBV10-3 | CAISESMDSYGYTF
TRBJ1-2 | TRBV6-5 | CASSYSTGGNYGYTF
TRBJ2-5 | TRBV6-1 | CASIPGGDQETQYF
TRBJ2-6 | TRBV19 | CASIQRSGANVLTF
TRBJ1-1 | TRBV20-1 | CSGRGDTEAFF
TRBJ2-5 | TRBV5-1 | CASSPLRGGEQETQYF
TRBJ1-1 | TRBV20-1 | CSAISRDKETEAFF
TRBJ2-3 | TRBV7-2 | CASATEPYTQYF
TRBJ2-3 | TRBV7-3 | CASSPRTGNTDTQYF
TRBJ2-5 | TRBV29-1 | CSVVGPHQETQYF